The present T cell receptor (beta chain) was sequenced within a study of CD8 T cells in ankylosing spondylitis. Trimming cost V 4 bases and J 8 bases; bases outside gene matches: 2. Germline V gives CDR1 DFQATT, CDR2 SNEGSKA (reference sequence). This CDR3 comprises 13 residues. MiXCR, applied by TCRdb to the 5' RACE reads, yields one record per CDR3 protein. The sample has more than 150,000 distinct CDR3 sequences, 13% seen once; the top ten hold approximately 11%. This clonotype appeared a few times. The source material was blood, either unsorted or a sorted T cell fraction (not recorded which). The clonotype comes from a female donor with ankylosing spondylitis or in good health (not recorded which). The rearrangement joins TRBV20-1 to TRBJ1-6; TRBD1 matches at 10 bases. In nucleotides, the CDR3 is TGCAGTGCTACGGACAGGGGGGATTCACCCCTCCACTTT. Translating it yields CSATDRGDSPLHF.